This T cell receptor (beta chain) stems from a study of beta chain features in type 1 diabetes. Points from the study as a whole: In every one of the four CD4+ subsets, TCRB CDR3s were moderately but significantly shorter in Type 1 diabetes patients.

This clone turned up a few times. Its target is unknown. By way of CD45RO/CCR7/CD25/CD127/CD95/CD27, the CD4+ regulatory, stem cell-like memory, central memory and naive cells were sorted. Expressed TCRB transcripts were sequenced after all isolated RNA was converted to cDNA. Read counts averaged around 3.5 million for samples of naive, central memory and regulatory T cells. Data came from immunoSEQ multiplex PCR; TCRdb stores just in-frame clones and leaves some out. In the table there are over 700,000 clones, around a sixth of which are singletons. This CDR3 is built from 14 residues. Per the germline V gene, CDR1 is PRHDT and CDR2 is FYEKMQ (reference sequence). Unmatched junction bases numbered 8, after V lost 8 bases and J lost 8 bases.

The chain is built from TRBV13 and TRBJ2-4; 11 bases are shared with TRBD2. This receptor was obtained from a woman between 18 and 29 years old in good health. The sample consisted of naive CD4+ T cells from blood. This chain's CDR3 is CASAVAGGGYIQYF. The CDR3 region has the DNA TGTGCCAGCGCCGTAGCGGGAGGGGGATACATTCAGTACTTC.